The T cell receptor beta chain described here comes from a study of early T cells in non-severe SARS-CoV-2 infection. Across the study: The sequenced material was bulk RNA from unsorted whole blood, and its chains were unpaired. The study's findings and limits: In VDJdb matching, anti-spike CD8 responses were favored while private and CD4 specificities went missing.

The CDR3 extends over 16 amino acids. From germline, CDR1 is SGHRS and CDR2 YFSETQ. V was cut by 0 bases and J by 7 bases, with 19 bases left in between. This clonotype was observed a few times. The target antigen is unknown. The TCR library protocol was used to attach unique molecular identifiers. These identifiers were attached to individual cDNA molecules. Each CDR3 protein is one row after TCRdb ran MiXCR on the 5' RACE reads. Here the sample spans 30,000 to 45,000 distinct CDR3 sequences, 5.3% being singletons. Sequencing was carried out using whole blood. The chain uses TRBV5-1 and TRBJ2-5; possibly TRBD2 for D (7 bases). This TCR came from an adult who was a healthcare worker with PCR-confirmed SARS-CoV-2 infection or an uninfected control (not recorded which). The CDR3 region has the DNA TGCGCCAGCAGCTTGGACGCGGGGGCCATGCTCGGGACCCAGTACTTC. This translates into CASSLDAGAMLGTQYF. The whole variable domain, remainder taken from reference TRBV5-1 and TRBJ2-5, is KAGVTQTPRYLIKTRGQQVTLSCSPISGHRSVSWYQQTPGQGLQFLFEYFSETQRNKGNFPGRFSGRQFSNSRSEMNVSTLELGDSALYLCASSLDAGAMLGTQYFGPGTRLLVL.